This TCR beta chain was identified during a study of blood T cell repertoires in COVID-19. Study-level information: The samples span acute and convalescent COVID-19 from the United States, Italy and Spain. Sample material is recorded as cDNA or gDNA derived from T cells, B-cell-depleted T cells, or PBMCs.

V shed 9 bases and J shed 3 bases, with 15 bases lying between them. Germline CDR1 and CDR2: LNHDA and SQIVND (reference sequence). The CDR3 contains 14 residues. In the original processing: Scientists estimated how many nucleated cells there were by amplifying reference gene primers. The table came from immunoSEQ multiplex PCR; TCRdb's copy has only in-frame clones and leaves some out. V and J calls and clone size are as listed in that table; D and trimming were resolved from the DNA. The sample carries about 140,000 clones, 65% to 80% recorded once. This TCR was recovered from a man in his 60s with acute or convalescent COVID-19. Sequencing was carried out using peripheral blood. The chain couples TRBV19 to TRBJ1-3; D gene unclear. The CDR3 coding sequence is TGTGCCAGCGCGGAGGCCCATATTGGAAACACCATATATTTT. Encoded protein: CASAEAHIGNTIYF.